These T cell receptor beta chains were read from a single sample in a study of shared clonotypes between healthy human individuals. Repertoires were generated with immunoSEQ multiplex PCR, while TCRdb's copy carries only in-frame clones and drops some. Altogether approximately 700,000 clones are present, around three quarters being singletons, with the ten largest covering under 2%. Sample: memory CD4+ T cells sorted from blood. All receptors come from a woman in her twenties or thirties in good health. Both conserved end residues are part of each CDR3. The D gene is left open where the match is weak. Some rows have no size entry. The others give once, few or many, or a class for an expanded clone.

D	J	V	size	DNA	CDR3
TRBD2	TRBJ2-1	TRBV5-4	once	TGTGCCAGCAGCTCCGGGGAGGGAAGTTTCCCGTTCTTC	CASSSGEGSFPFF
.	TRBJ1-5	TRBV10-3	.	TGTGCCACCGGGTTGACGGTTAGCAATCAGCCCCAGCATTTT	CATGLTVSNQPQHF
TRBD1	TRBJ1-2	TRBV28	.	TGTGCCAGCATCTCGGGACAGTTAAACCTCTATGGCTACACCTTC	CASISGQLNLYGYTF
TRBD1	TRBJ1-1	TRBV11-3	.	TGTGCCAGCAGCTTAACAGGGGGCGAAGCTTTCTTT	CASSLTGGEAFF
.	TRBJ2-1	TRBV5-1	.	TGCGCCAGCCGGAGTAGCGTGAATGAGCAGTTCTTC	CASRSSVNEQFF
.	TRBJ1-2	TRBV7-2	few	TGTGCCAGCAGCTTAGCGTCAACTAACTATGGCTACACCTTC	CASSLASTNYGYTF
TRBD1	TRBJ2-7	TRBV29-1	.	TGCAGCGTTGTATTGGGAGGAAGGACAGGGACATACGAGCAGTACTTC	CSVVLGGRTGTYEQYF
.	TRBJ2-5	TRBV6-5	.	TGTGCCAGCAGTACCGCGGCCCTCCAAGAGACCCAGTACTTC	CASSTAALQETQYF
.	TRBJ2-1	TRBV27	.	TGTGCCAGCACCCTAGGGGACGGATACAATGAGCAGTTCTTC	CASTLGDGYNEQFF
.	TRBJ2-7	TRBV7-8	.	TGTGCCAGCAGCCCCTGGGACGAGCAGTACTTC	CASSPWDEQYF
.	TRBJ1-2	TRBV7-3	.	TGTGCCAGCAGCTCCCGAGAGGCAGCTAACTATGGCTACACCTTC	CASSSREAANYGYTF
.	TRBJ1-3	TRBV28	.	TGTGCCAGCACCCCTCACTTTCAGGGTTCTGGAAACACCATATATTTT	CASTPHFQGSGNTIYF
.	TRBJ2-5	TRBV5-1	few	TGCGCCAGCAGCCTGGAGAGCCCTGCGGCCCAGTACTTC	CASSLESPAAQYF
.	TRBJ2-1	TRBV12-5	few	TGTGCTAGTGCCCAGGACAGCTCCTACAATGAGCAGTTCTTC	CASAQDSSYNEQFF
TRBD1	TRBJ2-3	TRBV5-1	.	TGCGCCAGCAGCTATGGGACAGTAGGAGATACGCAGTATTTT	CASSYGTVGDTQYF
.	TRBJ1-5	TRBV19	.	TGTGCCAGTAAGCCTTTTGAGTCCCCAGGGAGCAATCAGCCCCAGCATTTT	CASKPFESPGSNQPQHF
.	TRBJ2-1	TRBV10-3	.	TGTGCCAACCTCAGACTAGTACGTGAGCAGTTCTTC	CANLRLVREQFF
TRBD2	TRBJ2-3	TRBV12-5	.	TGTGCTAGTGGTATGGTACTAGCGGGAGGAGAGGCAGATACGCAGTATTTT	CASGMVLAGGEADTQYF
TRBD2	TRBJ2-7	TRBV30	few	TGTGCCTGGAATAGCGGGAGAAAGGACGAGCAGTACTTC	CAWNSGRKDEQYF
TRBD1	TRBJ2-3	TRBV28	.	TGTGCCAGCCACGTGGACAGGGGTACAGATACGCAGTATTTT	CASHVDRGTDTQYF
.	TRBJ1-5	TRBV6-1	.	TGTGCCAGCAGTGAAGGGGAGACGTCCAATCAGCCCCAGCATTTT	CASSEGETSNQPQHF
.	TRBJ1-5	TRBV7-2	.	TGTGCCAGCAGCTTAGCCGGACCCAATCAGCCCCAGCATTTT	CASSLAGPNQPQHF
.	TRBJ2-1	TRBV2	.	TGTGCCAGTCACGGACTTCCCCCCGACGGAGAGCAGTTCTTC	CASHGLPPDGEQFF
TRBD1	TRBJ1-3	TRBV4-1	.	TGCGCCAGCAGCCAGGGGGCAGGACAGGGTGCGATGAGGAACACCATATATTTT	CASSQGAGQGAMRNTIYF
.	TRBJ1-3	TRBV4-2	.	TGTGCCAGCAGCCAAACCAACACCATATATTTT	CASSQTNTIYF
.	TRBJ1-3	TRBV2	few	TGTGCCAGCACCAGATCGCACAGTTACTCTGGAAACACCATATATTTT	CASTRSHSYSGNTIYF
TRBD1	TRBJ2-1	TRBV28	.	TGTGCCAGCAGTTACAGGGGACAGCAGTTCTTC	CASSYRGQQFF
.	TRBJ1-1	TRBV14	.	TGTGCCAGCAGCCAAGCTTTGGGATTGAACACTGAAGCTTTCTTT	CASSQALGLNTEAFF
TRBD1	TRBJ2-1	TRBV19	.	TGTGCCAGTAGGGGACAGGGGAACAATGAGCAGTTCTTC	CASRGQGNNEQFF
.	TRBJ1-3	TRBV28	few	TGTGCCAGCAGTTTATCCGTGACTTCCGGAAACACCATATATTTT	CASSLSVTSGNTIYF
TRBD2	TRBJ2-7	TRBV27	once	TGTGCCAGCAGTACGGGCGGGAGGCCCTCCTACGAGCAGTACTTC	CASSTGGRPSYEQYF
.	TRBJ1-3	TRBV28	.	TGTGCCAGCAGTCCCGGTGACGGCGGATACTCTGGAAACACCATATATTTT	CASSPGDGGYSGNTIYF
.	TRBJ1-5	TRBV25-1	few	TGTGCCAGCAGCGCAGGGAATCAGCCCCAGCATTTT	CASSAGNQPQHF
TRBD2	TRBJ2-1	TRBV7-6	.	TGTGCCAGCAGCTTAGGTAGCGGGAGTACCGATGAGCAGTTCTTC	CASSLGSGSTDEQFF
.	TRBJ2-4	TRBV2	.	TGTGCCAGCAGTAGCAGGGTGGGGGAAAACATTCAGTACTTC	CASSSRVGENIQYF
.	TRBJ2-1	TRBV18	few	TGTGCCAGCTCACCCCGGGCCCACATACAAGACAATGAGCAGTTCTTC	CASSPRAHIQDNEQFF
.	TRBJ2-5	TRBV6-6	once	TGTGCCAGCAGTTACTGGACCGGGGAGACCCAGTACTTC	CASSYWTGETQYF
.	TRBJ2-5	TRBV7-9	.	TGTGCCAGCAGCTTTAGGGTAGGGGAGACCCAGTACTTC	CASSFRVGETQYF
.	TRBJ2-7	TRBV27	.	TGTGCCAGCCGTTTCGGACTCACCTACGAGCAGTACTTC	CASRFGLTYEQYF
TRBD1	TRBJ2-1	TRBV6-5	.	TGTGCCAGCAGTTACCTGGGACAGTACAATGAGCAGTTCTTC	CASSYLGQYNEQFF
TRBD1	TRBJ2-3	TRBV7-8	once	TGTGCCAGCAGCCCAGGGGGCGCCGGCACAGATACGCAGTATTTT	CASSPGGAGTDTQYF
TRBD1	TRBJ1-2	TRBV19	.	TGTGCCAGTAGATCCATCGACAGGGGCCTATATGGCTACACCTTC	CASRSIDRGLYGYTF
TRBD2	TRBJ2-5	TRBV4-1	.	TGCGCCAGCAGCCAAGACACTCATGGCGGGAGGATTTCCGAGACCCAGTACTTC	CASSQDTHGGRISETQYF
.	TRBJ2-7	TRBV6-6	.	TGTGCCAGCAGTTACAAGGTCCGCTACGAGCAGTACTTC	CASSYKVRYEQYF
TRBD1	TRBJ2-4	TRBV5-6	once	TGTGCCAGCAGCTATGGGACAGCCTCTGCCAAAAACATTCAGTACTTC	CASSYGTASAKNIQYF